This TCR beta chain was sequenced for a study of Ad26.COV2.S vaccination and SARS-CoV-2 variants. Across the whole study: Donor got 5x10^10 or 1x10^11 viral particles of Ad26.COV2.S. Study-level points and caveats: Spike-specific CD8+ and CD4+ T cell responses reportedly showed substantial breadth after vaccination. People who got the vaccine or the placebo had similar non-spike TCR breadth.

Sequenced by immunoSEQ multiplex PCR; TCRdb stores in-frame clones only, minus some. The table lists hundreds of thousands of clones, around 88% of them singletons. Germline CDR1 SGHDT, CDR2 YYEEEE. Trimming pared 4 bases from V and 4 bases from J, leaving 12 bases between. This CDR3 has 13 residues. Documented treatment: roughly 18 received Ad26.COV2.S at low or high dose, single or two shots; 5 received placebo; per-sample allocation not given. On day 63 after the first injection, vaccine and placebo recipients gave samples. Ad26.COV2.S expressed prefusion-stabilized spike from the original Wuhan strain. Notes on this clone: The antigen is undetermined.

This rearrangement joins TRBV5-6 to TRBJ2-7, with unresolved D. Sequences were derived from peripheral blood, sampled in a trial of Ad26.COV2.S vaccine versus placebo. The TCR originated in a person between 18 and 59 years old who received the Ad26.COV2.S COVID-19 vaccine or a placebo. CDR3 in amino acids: CASSAPGGYEQYF. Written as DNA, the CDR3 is TGTGCCAGCAGCGCTCCGGGTGGGTACGAGCAGTACTTC.